Listed below are T cell receptor beta chains from one sample, sequenced in a study of blood T cell repertoires in COVID-19. Assay used: immunoSEQ multiplex PCR; TCRdb lists only in-frame clones, some missing. The sample yields more than 35,000 clones, about 82% seen once. Specimen: peripheral blood. Receptors were obtained from an older man with active or convalescent COVID-19. CDR3s include the opening cysteine and the closing phenylalanine or tryptophan. The D gene is left open where the match is weak. Clone size is given for some rows only: seen once, a few or many times, or a class if the clone is expanded.

V,D,size,J,CDR3,DNA
TRBV7-9,.,.,TRBJ2-5,CASSPSQETQYF,TGTGCCAGCAGCCCCTCGCAAGAGACCCAGTACTTC
TRBV6-2/TRBV6-3,.,few,TRBJ2-2,CASSYLDGRTGELFF,TGTGCCAGCAGTTACTTGGACGGGAGAACCGGGGAGCTGTTTTTT
TRBV6-5,TRBD2,few,TRBJ2-3,CASSYSPSGSPATQYF,TGTGCCAGCAGTTACTCGCCTAGCGGGTCCCCCGCTACGCAGTATTTT
TRBV28,.,.,TRBJ1-5,CAARGSSNQPQHF,TGTGCCGCAAGGGGGAGTAGCAATCAGCCCCAGCATTTT
TRBV27,TRBD1,.,TRBJ2-7,CASRGTGPYEQYF,TGTGCCAGTCGGGGGACAGGGCCCTACGAGCAGTACTTC
TRBV7-2,.,.,TRBJ2-7,CASSLVPSVNYEQYF,TGTGCCAGCAGCTTAGTGCCTAGCGTAAACTACGAGCAGTACTTC
TRBV6-5,.,.,TRBJ1-2,CASSYSESSGYTF,TGTGCCAGCAGTTACTCGGAGTCAAGCGGCTACACCTTC
TRBV7-9,.,few,TRBJ2-7,CASSPEGRGEQYF,TGTGCCAGCAGCCCAGAAGGCCGCGGCGAGCAGTACTTC
TRBV4-3,.,.,TRBJ2-6,CASSQDPAGQSGANVLTF,TGCGCCAGCAGCCAAGATCCGGCAGGGCAAAGTGGGGCCAACGTCCTGACTTTC
TRBV28,TRBD1,.,TRBJ2-2,CASRPGQADTGELFF,TGTGCCAGCAGACCGGGACAGGCCGACACCGGGGAGCTGTTTTTT
TRBV6-4,TRBD1,.,TRBJ2-7,CASNTDRPDEQYF,TGTGCCAGCAATACGGACAGGCCGGACGAGCAGTACTTC
TRBV29-1,.,.,TRBJ1-5,CSVEIGFNQPQHF,TGCAGCGTCGAGATCGGGTTCAATCAGCCCCAGCATTTT
TRBV18,.,.,TRBJ2-1,CASSPLGDGEQFF,TGTGCCAGCTCACCACTCGGAGACGGTGAGCAGTTCTTC
TRBV19,.,.,TRBJ2-1,CASSIGGGSYNEQFF,TGTGCCAGTAGTATCGGAGGCGGCTCCTACAATGAGCAGTTCTTC
TRBV11-1,.,.,TRBJ2-1,CASSPTYGRAYNEQFF,TGTGCCAGCAGCCCCACCTATGGGAGAGCTTACAATGAGCAGTTCTTC
TRBV19,.,.,TRBJ2-6,CASSIGLGVSGANVLTF,TGTGCCAGTAGTATAGGACTCGGTGTTTCTGGGGCCAACGTCCTGACTTTC
TRBV5-1,TRBD2,few,TRBJ2-5,CASSSSGGATETQYF,TGCGCCAGCAGCTCTAGCGGGGGGGCCACCGAGACCCAGTACTTC
TRBV4-2,TRBD2,.,TRBJ2-7,CASSHTGGGVYEQYF,TGTGCCAGCAGCCATACTGGCGGGGGGGTCTACGAGCAGTACTTC
TRBV7-2,.,.,TRBJ2-1,CASSLVSSYNEQFF,TGTGCCAGCAGCTTAGTTTCCAGTTACAATGAGCAGTTCTTC
TRBV21-1,.,.,TRBJ2-7,CASSKDGGTSSYEQYF,TGTGCCAGCAGCAAAGATGGGGGGACGAGCTCCTACGAGCAGTACTTC
TRBV28,.,.,TRBJ1-6,CASTTGQGISYNSPLHF,TGTGCCAGCACAACGGGGCAGGGGATCTCCTATAATTCACCCCTCCACTTT
TRBV24-1,TRBD2,.,TRBJ2-7,CATSVPVGRGYEQYF,TGTGCCACCAGTGTTCCAGTGGGGAGGGGCTACGAGCAGTACTTC
TRBV28,.,.,TRBJ2-3,CASSLTRRTDTQYF,TGTGCCAGCAGTTTGACGCGGAGGACAGATACGCAGTATTTT
TRBV11-2,.,.,TRBJ1-2,CASSPGGGIYGYTF,TGTGCCAGCAGCCCCGGGGGGGGAATCTATGGCTACACCTTC